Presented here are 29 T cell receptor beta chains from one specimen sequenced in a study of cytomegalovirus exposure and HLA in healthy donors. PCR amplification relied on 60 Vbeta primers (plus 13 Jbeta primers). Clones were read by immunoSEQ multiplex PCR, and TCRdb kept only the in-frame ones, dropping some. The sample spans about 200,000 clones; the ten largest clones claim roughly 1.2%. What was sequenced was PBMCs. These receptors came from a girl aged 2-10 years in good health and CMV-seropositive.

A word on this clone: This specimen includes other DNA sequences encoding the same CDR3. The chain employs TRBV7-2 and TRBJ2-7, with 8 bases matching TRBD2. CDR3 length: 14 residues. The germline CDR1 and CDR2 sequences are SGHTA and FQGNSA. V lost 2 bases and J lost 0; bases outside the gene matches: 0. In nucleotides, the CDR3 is TGTGCCAGCAGCTTAAGCGGGAGCTCCTACGAGCAGTACTTC. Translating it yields CASSLSGSSYEQYF. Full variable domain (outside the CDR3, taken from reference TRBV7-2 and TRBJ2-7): GAGVSQSPSNKVTEKGKDVELRCDPISGHTALYWYRQSLGQGLEFLIYFQGNSAPDKSGLPSDRFSAERTGGSVSTLTIQRTQQEDSAVYLCASSLSGSSYEQYFGPGTRLTVT.

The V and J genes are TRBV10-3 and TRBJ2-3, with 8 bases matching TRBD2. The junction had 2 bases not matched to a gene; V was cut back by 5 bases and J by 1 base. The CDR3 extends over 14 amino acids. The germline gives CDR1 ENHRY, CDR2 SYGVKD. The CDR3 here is CAISSGSGTDTQYF. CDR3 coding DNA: TGTGCCATCAGTAGCGGGAGCGGCACAGATACGCAGTATTTT.

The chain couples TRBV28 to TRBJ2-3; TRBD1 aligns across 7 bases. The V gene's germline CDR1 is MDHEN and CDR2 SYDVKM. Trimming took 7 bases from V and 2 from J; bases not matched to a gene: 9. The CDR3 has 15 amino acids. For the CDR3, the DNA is TGTGCCAGCACCAAACGGACAGGCACCACAGATACGCAGTATTTT. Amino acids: CASTKRTGTTDTQYF.

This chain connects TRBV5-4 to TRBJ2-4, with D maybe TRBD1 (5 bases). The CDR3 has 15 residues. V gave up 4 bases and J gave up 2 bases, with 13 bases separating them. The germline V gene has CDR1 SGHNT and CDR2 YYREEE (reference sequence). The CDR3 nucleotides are TGTGCCAGCAGCGGTCTCCAGGGTACCAAAAACATTCAGTACTTC. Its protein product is CASSGLQGTKNIQYF.

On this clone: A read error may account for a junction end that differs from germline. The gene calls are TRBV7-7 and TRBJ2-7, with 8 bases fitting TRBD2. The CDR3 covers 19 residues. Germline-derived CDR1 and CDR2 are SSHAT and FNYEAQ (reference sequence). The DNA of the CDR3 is TGTGCTAGCAGCTCCCCAAGCGGGAGACCATCCCTAAGCTCCTACGAGCAGTACTTC. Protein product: CASSSPSGRPSLSSYEQYF.

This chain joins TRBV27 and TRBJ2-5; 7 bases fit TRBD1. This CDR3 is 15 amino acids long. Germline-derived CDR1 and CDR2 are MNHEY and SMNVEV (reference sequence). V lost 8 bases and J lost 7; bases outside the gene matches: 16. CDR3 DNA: TGTGCCAGCGCTAGGGGGCAGCGGACCTATGGGACCCAGTACTTC. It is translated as CASARGQRTYGTQYF.

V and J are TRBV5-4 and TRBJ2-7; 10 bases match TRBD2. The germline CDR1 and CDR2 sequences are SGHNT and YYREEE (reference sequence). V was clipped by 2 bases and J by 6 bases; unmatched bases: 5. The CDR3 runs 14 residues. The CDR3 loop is CASSLDLAGGEQYF. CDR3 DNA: TGTGCCAGCAGCTTAGATTTAGCGGGAGGCGAGCAGTACTTC.

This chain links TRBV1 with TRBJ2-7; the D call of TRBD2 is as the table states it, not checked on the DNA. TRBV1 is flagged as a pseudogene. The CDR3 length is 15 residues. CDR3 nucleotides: TGCACCAGCCCCGGACGACCGGGACTAGCGTACCAAAAGTACTTC. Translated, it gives CTSPGRPGLAYQKYF.

The CDR3 here is CASSLSLREGVQYF. CDR3 nucleotides: TGTGCCAGCAGCTTATCGCTCCGGGAGGGGGTTCAGTATTTT. This rearrangement joins TRBV13 to TRBJ2-3, with TRBD2 matching over 8 bases. CDR3 length: 14 amino acids. Trimming cost V 2 bases and J 12 bases; bases outside gene matches: 10. Germline V gene sequence: CDR1 PRHDT, CDR2 FYEKMQ (reference sequence).

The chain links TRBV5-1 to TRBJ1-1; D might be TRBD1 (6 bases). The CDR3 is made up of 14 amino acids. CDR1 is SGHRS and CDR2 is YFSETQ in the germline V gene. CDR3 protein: CTLDKQGLNTEAFF. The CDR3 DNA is TGCACCTTAGACAAGCAGGGGTTGAACACTGAAGCTTTCTTT.

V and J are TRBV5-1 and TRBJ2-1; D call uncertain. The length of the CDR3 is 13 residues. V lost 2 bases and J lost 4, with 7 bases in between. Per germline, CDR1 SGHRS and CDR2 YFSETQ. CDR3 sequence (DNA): TGCGCCAGCAGCTTATCCGCGTACAATGAGCAGTTCTTC. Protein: CASSLSAYNEQFF.

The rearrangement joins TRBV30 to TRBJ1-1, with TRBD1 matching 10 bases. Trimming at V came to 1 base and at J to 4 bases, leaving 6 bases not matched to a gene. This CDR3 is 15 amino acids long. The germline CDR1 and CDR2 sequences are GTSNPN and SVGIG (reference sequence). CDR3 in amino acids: CAWSAGQGLGTEAFF. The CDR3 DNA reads TGTGCCTGGAGTGCGGGACAGGGGCTCGGCACTGAAGCTTTCTTT.

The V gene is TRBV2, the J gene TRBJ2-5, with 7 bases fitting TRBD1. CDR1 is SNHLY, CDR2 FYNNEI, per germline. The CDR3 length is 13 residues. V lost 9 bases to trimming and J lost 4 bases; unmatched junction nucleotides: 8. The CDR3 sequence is CARQGQAGETQYF. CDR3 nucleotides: TGTGCCAGGCAAGGACAGGCAGGAGAGACCCAGTACTTC.

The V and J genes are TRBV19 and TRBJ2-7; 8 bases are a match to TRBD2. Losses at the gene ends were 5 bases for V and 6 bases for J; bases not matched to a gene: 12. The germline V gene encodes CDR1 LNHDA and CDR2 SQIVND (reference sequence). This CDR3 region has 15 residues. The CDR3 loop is CASSQGLANLGEQYF. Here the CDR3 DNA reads TGTGCCAGTAGTCAAGGACTAGCCAACCTAGGCGAGCAGTACTTC.

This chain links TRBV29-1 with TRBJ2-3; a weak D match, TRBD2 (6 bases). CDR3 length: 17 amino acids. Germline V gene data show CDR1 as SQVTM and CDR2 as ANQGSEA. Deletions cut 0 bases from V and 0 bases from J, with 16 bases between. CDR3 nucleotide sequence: TGCAGCGTTGAAGATCCCAGGGATAGCGGAAGCACAGATACGCAGTATTTT. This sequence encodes CSVEDPRDSGSTDTQYF.

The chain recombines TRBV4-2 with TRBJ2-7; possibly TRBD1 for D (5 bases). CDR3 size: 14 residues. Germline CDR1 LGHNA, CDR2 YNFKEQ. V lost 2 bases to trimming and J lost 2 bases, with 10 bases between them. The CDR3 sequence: CASSQRTGPYEQYF. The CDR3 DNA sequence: TGTGCCAGCAGCCAACGAACAGGCCCCTACGAGCAGTACTTC.

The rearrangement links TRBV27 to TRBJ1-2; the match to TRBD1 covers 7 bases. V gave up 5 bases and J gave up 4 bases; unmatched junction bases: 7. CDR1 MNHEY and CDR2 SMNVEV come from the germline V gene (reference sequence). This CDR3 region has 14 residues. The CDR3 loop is CASSPRGTSYGYTF. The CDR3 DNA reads TGTGCCAGCAGTCCCAGGGGGACATCCTATGGCTACACCTTC.

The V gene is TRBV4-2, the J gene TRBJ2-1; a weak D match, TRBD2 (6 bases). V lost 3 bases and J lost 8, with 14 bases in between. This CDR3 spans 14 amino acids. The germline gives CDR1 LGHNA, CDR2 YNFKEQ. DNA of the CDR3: TGTGCCAGCAGCCACGAACTAGCTCCTGATGAGCAGTTCTTC. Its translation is CASSHELAPDEQFF.

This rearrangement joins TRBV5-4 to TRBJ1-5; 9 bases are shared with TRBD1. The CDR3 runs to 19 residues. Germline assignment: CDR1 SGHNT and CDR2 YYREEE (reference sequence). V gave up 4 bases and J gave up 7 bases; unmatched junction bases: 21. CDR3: CASSLKLGGGTGLPQPQHF. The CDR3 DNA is TGTGCCAGCAGCCTAAAATTAGGGGGGGGGACAGGGTTACCCCAGCCCCAGCATTTT. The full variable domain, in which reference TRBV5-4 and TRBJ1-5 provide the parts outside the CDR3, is ETGVTQSPTHLIKTRGQQVTLRCSSQSGHNTVSWYQQALGQGPQFIFQYYREEENGRGNFPPRFSGLQFPNYSSELNVNALELDDSALYLCASSLKLGGGTGLPQPQHFGDGTRLSIL.

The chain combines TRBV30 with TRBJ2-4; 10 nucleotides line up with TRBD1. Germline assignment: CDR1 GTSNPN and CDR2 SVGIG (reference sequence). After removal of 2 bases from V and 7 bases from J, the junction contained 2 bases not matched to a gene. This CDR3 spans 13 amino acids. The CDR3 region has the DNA TGTGCCTGGAGTCCGGGACAGGGGAACATTCAGTACTTC. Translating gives CAWSPGQGNIQYF.

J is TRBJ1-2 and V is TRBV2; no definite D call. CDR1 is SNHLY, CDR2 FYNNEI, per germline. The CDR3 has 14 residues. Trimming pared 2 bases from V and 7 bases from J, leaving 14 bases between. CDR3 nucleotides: TGTGCCAGCAGTGAAAAAAGAGGCCTAGGTGGCTACACCTTC. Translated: CASSEKRGLGGYTF.

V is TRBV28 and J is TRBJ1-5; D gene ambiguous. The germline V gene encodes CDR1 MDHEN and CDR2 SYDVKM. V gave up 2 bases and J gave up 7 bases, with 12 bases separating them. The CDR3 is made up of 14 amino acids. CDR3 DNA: TGTGCCAGCAGTTTAAATACAGTTCGGCAGCCCCAGCATTTT. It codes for CASSLNTVRQPQHF.

This CDR3 is CASSLGFGRGPPYEQYF. The CDR3 nucleotides are TGTGCCAGCAGCTTAGGTTTTGGGCGGGGACCACCCTACGAGCAGTACTTC. V and J are TRBV13 and TRBJ2-7; D is perhaps TRBD2 (6 bases). Germline lookup yields CDR1 PRHDT and CDR2 FYEKMQ (reference sequence). CDR3 length: 17 residues. V lost 0 bases and J 2 bases, leaving 17 bases between the germline ends. The whole variable domain, filled in from reference TRBV13 and TRBJ2-7, reads AAGVIQSPRHLIKEKRETATLKCYPIPRHDTVYWYQQGPGQDPQFLISFYEKMQSDKGSIPDRFSAQQFSDYHSELNMSSLELGDSALYFCASSLGFGRGPPYEQYFGPGTRLTVT.

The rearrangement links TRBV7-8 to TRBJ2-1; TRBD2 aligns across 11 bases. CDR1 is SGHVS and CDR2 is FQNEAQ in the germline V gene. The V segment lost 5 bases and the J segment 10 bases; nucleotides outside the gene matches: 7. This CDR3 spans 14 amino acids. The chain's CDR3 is CASSAVTSGVEQFF. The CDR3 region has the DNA TGTGCCAGCAGCGCCGTGACTAGCGGGGTCGAGCAGTTCTTC. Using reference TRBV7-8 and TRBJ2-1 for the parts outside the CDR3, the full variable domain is GAGVSQSPRYKVAKRGQDVALRCDPISGHVSLFWYQQALGQGPEFLTYFQNEAQLDKSGLPSDRFFAERPEGSVSTLKIQRTQQEDSAVYLCASSAVTSGVEQFFGPGTRLTVL.

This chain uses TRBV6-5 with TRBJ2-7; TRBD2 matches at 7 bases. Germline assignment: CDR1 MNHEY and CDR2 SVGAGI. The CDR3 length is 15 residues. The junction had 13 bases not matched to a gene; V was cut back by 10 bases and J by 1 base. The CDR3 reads CATTSRGRESYEQYF. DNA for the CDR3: TGTGCCACTACTTCCCGAGGGAGGGAATCCTACGAGCAGTACTTC.

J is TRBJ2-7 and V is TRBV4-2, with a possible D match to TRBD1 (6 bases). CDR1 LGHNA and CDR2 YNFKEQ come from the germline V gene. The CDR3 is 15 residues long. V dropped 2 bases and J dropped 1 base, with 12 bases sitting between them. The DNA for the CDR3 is TGTGCCAGCAGCCAACACGGGGACACATCCTACGAGCAGTACTTC. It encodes CASSQHGDTSYEQYF.

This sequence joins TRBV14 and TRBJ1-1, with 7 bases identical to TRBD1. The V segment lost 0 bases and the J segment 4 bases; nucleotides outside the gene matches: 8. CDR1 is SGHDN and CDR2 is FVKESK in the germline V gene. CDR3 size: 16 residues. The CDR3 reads CASSQDPTGTGTEAFF. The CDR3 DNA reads TGTGCCAGCAGCCAAGATCCGACAGGGACCGGCACTGAAGCTTTCTTT.

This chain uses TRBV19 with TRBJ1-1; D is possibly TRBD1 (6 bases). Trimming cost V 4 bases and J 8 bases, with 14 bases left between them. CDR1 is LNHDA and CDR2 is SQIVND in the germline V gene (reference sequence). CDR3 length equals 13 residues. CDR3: CASSKLPGQEAFF. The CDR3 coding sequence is TGTGCCAGTAGTAAACTTCCGGGACAAGAAGCTTTCTTT.

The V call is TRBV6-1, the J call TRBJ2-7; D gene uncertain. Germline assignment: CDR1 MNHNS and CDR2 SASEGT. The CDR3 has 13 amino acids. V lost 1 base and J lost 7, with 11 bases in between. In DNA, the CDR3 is TGTGCCAGCAGTGAAGGGGCCGCCCAAGAGCAGTACTTC. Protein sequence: CASSEGAAQEQYF.